This TCR beta chain was captured by sequencing in a study of T-cell memory formation after mild COVID-19. Study-wide points: Proof of SARS-CoV-2 specificity was absent for the second-wave clones that crested on day 37.

This clonotype was picked up a small number of times. Its antigen remains unidentified. TCRdb used MiXCR to reprocess the 5' RACE reads, holding one entry per CDR3 protein. Of roughly 170,000 distinct CDR3 sequences in the sample, 20% to 25% are singletons; the top ten hold about 21%. V was pared by 4 bases and J by 1 base, with 22 bases of the junction left unmatched. CDR1 SGHNT and CDR2 YENEEA come from the germline V gene. CDR3 size: 23 residues. The sample comprised PBMCs or a T cell subset sorted from them (not recorded which). The rearrangement joins TRBV11-3 to TRBJ2-6; 10 nucleotides agree with TRBD1. This sequence originates from an adult woman who had mild COVID-19 (a few samples of this study predate the infection). Cell type and time point are not known. The CDR3 nucleotides read TGTGCCAGCAGCTCAAGAGGAGAGAGACAGGGGGCCTTCCTCTTTTCTGGGGCCAACGTCCTGACTTTC. It encodes CASSSRGERQGAFLFSGANVLTF.